Shown below are 24 T cell receptor beta chains from a single sample sequenced in a study of circulating CD8 cells and anti-PD-1 response in melanoma. Each library started from approximately 15 ng of total RNA using the QIAseq Immune Repertoire TCR panel. MiXCR, applied by TCRdb to the reads, yields one record per CDR3 protein. The table lists around 170 distinct CDR3 sequences, roughly a tenth of them singletons. Live CD3+CD8+TCRalphabeta+ cells were sorted into four subsets by PD-1 and/or TIGIT. Source: CD8+ T cells from PBMCs, taken at baseline or after one month of anti-PD-1 therapy (not recorded which). The receptors originated from a human donor with melanoma.

By its share, this clonotype is large. The V gene is TRBV4-2, the J gene TRBJ2-3; D unresolved. This CDR3 is 15 amino acids long. V was shortened by 1 base and J by 2 bases, with 10 bases between the two germline ends. Germline V gives CDR1 LGHNA, CDR2 YNFKEQ. CDR3: CASSQARGDTDTQYF. DNA of the CDR3: TGTGCCAGCAGCCAAGCGAGAGGTGACACAGATACGCAGTATTTT.

By share, this clonotype counts as large. The chain joins TRBV20-1 to TRBJ2-3; TRBD1 is a possible D gene (5 bases). Trimming took off 1 base at V and 2 bases at J, with 16 bases between the two ends. The germline CDR1 and CDR2 sequences are DFQATT and SNEGSKA (reference sequence). This CDR3 is built from 16 residues. The CDR3 DNA reads TGCAGTGCTAGAGTCGACGGACATCGACTCACAGATACGCAGTATTTT. Protein sequence: CSARVDGHRLTDTQYF.

This chain links TRBV28 with TRBJ2-7; D is possibly TRBD1 or TRBD2 (5 bases each). Germline lookup yields CDR1 MDHEN and CDR2 SYDVKM. V dropped 7 bases and J dropped 10 bases, with 17 bases sitting between them. CDR3 length: 12 residues. CDR3 sequence: CASTAPRGGQYF. CDR3 nucleotide sequence: TGTGCCAGCACCGCGCCCCGGGGCGGTCAGTACTTC. Drawing the rest from reference TRBV28 and TRBJ2-7, the complete variable domain is DVKVTQSSRYLVKRTGEKVFLECVQDMDHENMFWYRQDPGLGLRLIYFSYDVKMKEKGDIPEGYSVSREKKERFSLILESASTNQTSMYLCASTAPRGGQYFGPGTRLTVT.

Within the sample, this clonotype is large. DNA for the CDR3: TGTGCCAGCAGCTGGGGGACAGGGGGATCCTACAATGAGCAGTTCTTC. This encodes CASSWGTGGSYNEQFF. The gene calls are TRBV5-6 and TRBJ2-1, with TRBD1 matching 11 bases. Losses at the gene ends were 3 bases for V and 1 base for J; bases not matched to a gene: 3. Germline CDR1 is SGHDT and CDR2 is YYEEEE. The CDR3 consists of 16 residues.

This clonotype is large. The rearrangement links TRBV2 to TRBJ2-2; D is unresolved. Trimming took 8 bases from V and 4 from J, leaving 8 bases between them. Germline CDR1 and CDR2: SNHLY and FYNNEI. CDR3 size: 12 residues. The CDR3: CASGPGTGELFF. The CDR3, as DNA: TGTGCCAGCGGGCCGGGCACCGGGGAGCTGTTTTTT.

This clonotype ranks as medium-sized. The gene calls are TRBV20-1 and TRBJ2-7, with 10 bases matching TRBD2. V shed 6 bases and J 6 bases; nucleotides not matched to a gene: 8. The CDR3 has 13 amino acids. The germline CDR1 and CDR2 sequences are DFQATT and SNEGSKA (reference sequence). The CDR3 DNA reads as TGCAGTGCCCGTGGGACTAGCGACTTCGAGCAGTACTTC. Translating it yields CSARGTSDFEQYF.

Remarks on this clonotype: A read error may be the cause here, since a much bigger clone is one base away. The rearrangement joins TRBV29-1 to TRBJ2-1; D gene uncertain. Germline V gives CDR1 SQVTM, CDR2 ANQGSEA. This CDR3 is built from 10 residues. The CDR3 protein is CSVVQHEQLF. CDR3 nucleotide sequence: TGCAGCGTTGTGCAGCATGAGCAGCTCTTC.

In its sample, this clonotype ranks as large (0.1 to 1%). This sequence joins TRBV2 and TRBJ2-7, with 9 bases matching TRBD1. Germline V lookup: CDR1 SNHLY, CDR2 FYNNEI. This CDR3 contains 16 residues. V trimming: 6 bases; J trimming: 2 bases; junction bases outside the gene matches: 11. The CDR3 is CASSQYTGTGPYEQYF. CDR3 nucleotides: TGTGCCAGCAGCCAGTATACCGGGACAGGGCCCTACGAGCAGTACTTC.

In its sample, this clonotype is medium-sized. The chain employs TRBV28 and TRBJ2-3, with D perhaps TRBD2 (6 bases). V lost 5 bases and J 6 bases, leaving 15 bases between the germline ends. The CDR3 is made up of 14 amino acids. Per germline, CDR1 MDHEN and CDR2 SYDVKM. The CDR3 reads CASSIGDSIDTQYF. The CDR3 DNA follows: TGTGCCAGCAGTATCGGGGACTCGATCGATACGCAGTATTTT.

This clonotype counts as medium-sized (0.01 to 0.1%). This sequence joins TRBV6-5 and TRBJ2-1; D gene unclear. Trimming took 3 bases from V and 0 from J, leaving 9 bases between them. The CDR3 is 15 residues long. The germline V gene encodes CDR1 MNHEY and CDR2 SVGAGI. CDR3 amino acids: CASSYTESSYNEQFF. CDR3 bases: TGTGCCAGCAGTTATACAGAGAGCTCCTACAATGAGCAGTTCTTC.

By share, this clonotype ranks as large. The chain is built from TRBV29-1 and TRBJ2-5; possible D gene TRBD2, 5 bases. This CDR3 contains 13 residues. CDR1 and CDR2 (germline): SQVTM, ANQGSEA. The germline V and J ends were trimmed by 2 bases and 0 bases, with 7 bases remaining between them. CDR3 coding DNA: TGCAGCGTTGAAAAGGACTACCAAGAGACCCAGTACTTC. Its protein product is CSVEKDYQETQYF.

By share, this clonotype counts as medium-sized. The chain carries TRBV27 and TRBJ1-2, with D unresolved. This CDR3 has 15 residues. The germline V gene encodes CDR1 MNHEY and CDR2 SMNVEV (reference sequence). V lost 5 bases and J lost 4, with 17 bases in between. CDR3 sequence: CASSGLGSKGYGYTF. The DNA for the CDR3 is TGTGCCAGCAGTGGACTCGGGTCAAAGGGCTATGGCTACACCTTC.

This clonotype counts as large. This rearrangement joins TRBV11-3 to TRBJ2-1; D is unresolved. V was trimmed by 5 bases and J by 0 bases, leaving 11 bases between them. Germline V lookup: CDR1 SGHNT, CDR2 YENEEA. CDR3 length: 15 residues. In DNA, the CDR3 is TGTGCCAGCAGCGCGCGACCGAGCTCCTACAATGAGCAGTTCTTC. As protein: CASSARPSSYNEQFF. Together with reference TRBV11-3 and TRBJ2-1, the CDR3 gives the full variable domain: EAGVVQSPRYKIIEKKQPVAFWCNPISGHNTLYWYLQNLGQGPELLIRYENEEAVDDSQLPKDRFSAERLKGVDSTLKIQPAELGDSAVYLCASSARPSSYNEQFFGPGTRLTVL.

This clonotype is hyperexpanded. The V and J genes are TRBV12-3 or TRBV12-4 and TRBJ2-2; D is tentatively TRBD1 or TRBD2 (5 bases each). With 3 bases removed from V and 7 bases from J, the gap between germline ends came to 9 bases. The CDR3 covers 13 residues. CDR3 protein: CASSFGTGGELFF. The CDR3 region has the DNA TGTGCCAGCAGTTTCGGGACCGGCGGGGAGCTGTTTTTT.

This clonotype is deemed hyperexpanded (1% or more). V and J are TRBV20-1 and TRBJ1-1, with a tentative D call TRBD1 (5 bases). Germline V gives CDR1 DFQATT, CDR2 SNEGSKA (reference sequence). The CDR3 has 13 amino acids. V shed 1 base and J shed 3 bases, with 9 bases lying between them. Here the CDR3 DNA reads TGCAGTGCTAGAGGGCAGGGACACACTGAAGCTTTCTTT. This sequence encodes CSARGQGHTEAFF.

By share, this clonotype counts as large (0.1 to 1%). The rearrangement uses TRBV12-3 or TRBV12-4 and TRBJ2-2; D uncertain. Trimming took off 6 bases at V and 7 bases at J, with 15 bases between the two ends. This CDR3 is 14 amino acids long. The CDR3 sequence is CASSPPALLGELFF. DNA for the CDR3: TGTGCCAGCAGCCCACCGGCGCTGCTCGGGGAGCTGTTTTTT.

By sample fraction, this clonotype is large (0.1 to 1%). The chain has TRBV19 and TRBJ1-2, with D possibly TRBD1 on 5 matching bases. From germline, CDR1 is LNHDA and CDR2 SQIVND (reference sequence). Deletions cut 3 bases from V and 8 bases from J, with 10 bases between. The CDR3 totals 12 residues. This CDR3 is CASSMTAYGYTF. CDR3 DNA: TGTGCCAGTAGTATGACAGCATACGGCTACACCTTC. Full variable domain (remainder filled in from reference TRBV19 and TRBJ1-2): DGGITQSPKYLFRKEGQNVTLSCEQNLNHDAMYWYRQDPGQGLRLIYYSQIVNDFQKGDIAEGYSVSREKKESFPLTVTSAQKNPTAFYLCASSMTAYGYTFGSGTRLTVV.

This clonotype is large in the sample. V is TRBV24-1 and J is TRBJ2-1; 9 bases match TRBD2. Germline V lookup: CDR1 KGHDR, CDR2 SFDVKD. With 3 bases clipped from V and 6 bases from J, the junction kept 5 bases outside the gene matches. This CDR3 is 15 amino acids long. CDR3 sequence: CATSDPKREVNEQFF. As DNA, the CDR3 is TGTGCCACCAGTGATCCGAAGCGGGAGGTCAATGAGCAGTTCTTC.

A word on this clonotype: This sequence may be a read error, since a much larger clone differs from it by one base. The gene calls are TRBV25-1 and TRBJ2-7; D perhaps matches TRBD2 (5 bases). This CDR3 comprises 12 residues. Looked up from germline, CDR1 is MGHDK and CDR2 is SYGVNS. The CDR3, as DNA: TGTGCCAGCAATGAAGCAGACTACGAGCAGAACTTC. It yields the protein CASNEADYEQNF.

This clonotype rates as large (0.1 to 1%). This sequence joins TRBV7-2 and TRBJ1-1, with D unclear. The CDR3 has 14 amino acids. CDR1 and CDR2 (germline): SGHTA, FQGNSA. V dropped 4 bases and J dropped 6 bases, with 15 bases sitting between them. The CDR3 loop is CASSSDISSSEAFF. As DNA, the CDR3 is TGTGCCAGCAGCTCAGACATAAGTTCGTCTGAAGCTTTCTTT.

By share of the sample, this clonotype is medium-sized. The rearrangement joins TRBV4-2 to TRBJ2-7, with D uncertain. The CDR3 runs 19 residues. Trimming took off 4 bases at V and 0 bases at J, with 25 bases between the two ends. Germline V CDR1 and CDR2: LGHNA, YNFKEQ. The CDR3 DNA is TGTGCCAGCAGCCCCCAAGCCAATTCGGAGACCCCGAGCTCCTACGAGCAGTACTTC. Its translation is CASSPQANSETPSSYEQYF.

By frequency in the sample, this clonotype is large. This chain uses TRBV6-1 with TRBJ1-5; D perhaps matches TRBD1 (5 bases). Per germline, CDR1 MNHNS and CDR2 SASEGT. The V and J ends lost 7 bases and 4 bases respectively, with 8 bases between them. The CDR3 sequence is 12 residues long. The CDR3 DNA reads TGTGCCAGCATGAAGGGGAATCAGCCCCAGCATTTT. It encodes CASMKGNQPQHF.

This clonotype is deemed medium-sized (0.01 to 0.1%). The chain joins TRBV6-6 to TRBJ2-1; no definite D call. Trimming cost V 2 bases and J 9 bases, with 8 bases left between them. In germline, CDR1 is MNHNY, CDR2 SVGAGI (reference sequence). The CDR3 sequence is 12 residues long. CDR3 sequence reads: CASSYGVIEQFF. The CDR3 region has the DNA TGTGCCAGCAGTTACGGGGTAATTGAGCAGTTCTTC.

The chain has TRBV12-3 or TRBV12-4 and TRBJ2-5, with 12 bases identical to TRBD2. Losses at the gene ends were 4 bases for V and 5 bases for J; bases not matched to a gene: 8. The CDR3 spans 16 residues. CDR3 loop: CASSWTSGMRPETQYF. The CDR3 coding sequence is TGTGCCAGCAGTTGGACTAGCGGGATGAGGCCGGAGACCCAGTACTTC.